This TCR beta chain was captured in a study of blood T cell repertoires in COVID-19 (TCRdb year 2020). Turning to the overall study: The collaborator samples originated in the United States, Italy and Spain and spanned the acute and convalescent phases of COVID-19. Where available, HLA class I and class II types were taken from metadata supplied by the sample provider and were not determined by assay-based typing. The samples were drawn from the first 160 participants of the ongoing ImmuneRACE study and from under 1,500 subjects provided by 6 global collaborators. Deeply sampled blood TCRbeta repertoires from subjects exposed to, actively infected with, or recovered from COVID-19 were included in the dataset. Nearly every sample came with metadata listing a de-identified subject ID, COVID-19 status, age in years and sex. The repertoires were made available in a free public database intended to serve as a resource for research on the immune response to SARS-CoV-2. The prospective study material was composed of cDNA or gDNA derived from T cells, B-cell-depleted T cells, or PBMCs. The investigation overall reported the following: The amount of clinical and demographic metadata varied by source and participant and was provided uncurated.

Relative to germline, V is missing 4 bases and J is missing 5 bases, with 6 bases of the junction outside any gene match. CDR1 is given as SGHVS and CDR2 as FNYEAQ, both from the germline V gene. From the cysteine through the phenylalanine, the CDR3 covers 14 amino acids. The sequence is cut down to CDR3 DNA, 42 bases in frame from base 1. Each collaborating institution followed its own protocols to collect whole blood in K2EDTA tubes. For TCRbeta analysis, collaborators shipped samples in one of three forms: frozen whole blood, isolated PBMCs, or DNA extracted from either of those sample types. Concerning this clone: The clone's antigen remains unknown. Per-nucleotide qualities are absent, and no much larger clonotype sits a single base away.

TCRbeta CDR3 regions were amplified from genomic DNA using the immunoSEQ Assay, a bias-controlled multiplex PCR. In the original analysis: The number of nucleated cells in each sample was estimated from the amplification of reference gene primers within the assay. To quantify the absolute abundance of each unique TCRbeta CDR3 rearrangement, sequence reads were collapsed and filtered. Productive Simpson clonality was computed per sample as the square root of Simpson's diversity index over productive rearrangements. Drawn from immuneACCESS, this table holds only the in-frame rearrangements with V and J called that TCRdb kept. Clones are partly lost; checked studies trace under half to an unresolved V gene and leave the rest unexplained. V and J calls and clone size are copied from that table; D and trimming were computed from the DNA. The sample table lists tens of thousands of clones, about 90% of them with a count of one. Jointly, the top ten make up under 6% of the sample.

This receptor was identified in a human donor in a cohort sampled during active COVID-19. Material: peripheral blood. The sequence links TRBV7-6 to TRBJ2-7; TRBD2 fits 9 bases in the junction. The DNA sequence is as follows: TGTGCCAGCAGCTCCGAGGCGGGGGGGGACGAGCAGTACTTC. Translated, this is CASSSEAGGDEQYF.